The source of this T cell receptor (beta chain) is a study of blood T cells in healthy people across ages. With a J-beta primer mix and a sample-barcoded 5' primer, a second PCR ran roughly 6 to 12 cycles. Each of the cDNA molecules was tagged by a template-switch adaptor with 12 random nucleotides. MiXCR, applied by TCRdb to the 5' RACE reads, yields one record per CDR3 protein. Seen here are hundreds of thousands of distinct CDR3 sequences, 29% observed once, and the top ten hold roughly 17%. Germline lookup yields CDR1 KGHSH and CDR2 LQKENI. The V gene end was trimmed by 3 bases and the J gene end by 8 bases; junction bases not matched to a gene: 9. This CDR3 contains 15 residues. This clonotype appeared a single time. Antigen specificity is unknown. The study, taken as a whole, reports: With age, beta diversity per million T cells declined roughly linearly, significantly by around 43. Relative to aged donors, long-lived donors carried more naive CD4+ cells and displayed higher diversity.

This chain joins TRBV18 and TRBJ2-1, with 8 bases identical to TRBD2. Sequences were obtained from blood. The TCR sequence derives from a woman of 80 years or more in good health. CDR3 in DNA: TGTGCCAGCTCACCTGGGACTAGAAAAGCCCATGAGCAGTTCTTC. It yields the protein CASSPGTRKAHEQFF.